This entry lists 17 T cell receptor beta chains sequenced from one sample in a study of blood T cell repertoires in COVID-19. The assay was immunoSEQ multiplex PCR, and TCRdb's table has in-frame clones only and misses some. The sample lists 250,000 to 350,000 clones, approximately 90% occurring once. Sequencing used peripheral blood. Every receptor here comes from a woman aged 55 to 70 with acute or convalescent COVID-19.

In its sample, this clone was seen a few times. The CDR3 region is CASSIRGGEQYF. DNA of the CDR3: TGTGCCAGTAGTATTAGAGGAGGCGAGCAGTACTTC. The chain is built from TRBV19 and TRBJ2-7, with D maybe TRBD2 (5 bases). Germline CDR1 and CDR2: LNHDA and SQIVND (reference sequence). V was shortened by 3 bases and J by 6 bases, with 9 bases between the two germline ends. The CDR3 consists of 12 residues.

Worth noting for this clone: Germline is not matched at one junction end, which may reflect a read error. This chain links TRBV28 with TRBJ1-5, with D possibly matching TRBD1 (5 bases). The CDR3 has 16 residues. Per germline, CDR1 MDHEN and CDR2 SYDVKM. The CDR3 coding sequence is TGTGCCAGCAGATCCAGTGGCTTGGGGCTCTATCAGGCCCAGCATTTT. This sequence encodes CASRSSGLGLYQAQHF.

V and J are TRBV27 and TRBJ1-6; unclear D gene. The CDR3 has 15 amino acids. V shed 5 bases and J shed 9 bases, with 17 bases lying between them. CDR1 MNHEY and CDR2 SMNVEV come from the germline V gene (reference sequence). DNA of the CDR3: TGTGCCAGCAGTCCACCCGGGTCTACCGTTTCACCCCTCCACTTT. This translates into CASSPPGSTVSPLHF.

The chain uses TRBV7-8 and TRBJ1-5, with TRBD1 identical over 7 bases. The CDR3 runs to 16 residues. Germline CDR1 reads SGHVS; CDR2 reads FQNEAQ. Unmatched junction bases numbered 7, after V lost 5 bases and J lost 0 bases. DNA of the CDR3: TGTGCCAGCAGCCAGGGACAGATTTATAGCAATCAGCCCCAGCATTTT. This sequence encodes CASSQGQIYSNQPQHF.

The V call is TRBV2, the J call TRBJ2-5, with 8 bases lining up with TRBD2. Germline CDR1 and CDR2: SNHLY and FYNNEI. Trimming at V came to 2 bases and at J to 5 bases, leaving 7 bases not matched to a gene. This CDR3 spans 15 amino acids. In DNA, the CDR3 is TGTGCCAGCAGTGAACAGGGACTAGAGCCCGAGACCCAGTACTTC. It translates to CASSEQGLEPETQYF.

The chain couples TRBV6-5 to TRBJ1-5; 9 positions match TRBD1. Germline values: CDR1 MNHEY, CDR2 SVGAGI. The V and J ends lost 5 bases and 8 bases, in that order; junction bases with no gene match: 10. The CDR3 contains 15 residues. The CDR3: CASSPTRDRVKPQHF. The CDR3 nucleotides read TGTGCCAGCAGTCCTACCCGGGACAGGGTGAAGCCCCAGCATTTT.

The chain uses TRBV7-2 and TRBJ2-2, with TRBD2 matching 8 bases. Germline V gives CDR1 SGHTA, CDR2 FQGNSA. The CDR3 is 14 amino acids. V was pared by 6 bases and J by 7 bases, with 7 bases of the junction left unmatched. CDR3 sequence (DNA): TGTGCCAGCAGGTCCAGCGGGAGTGGCGGGGAGCTGTTTTTT. Its translation: CASRSSGSGGELFF.

This CDR3 is CASSLGLSTGELFF. DNA for the CDR3: TGCGCCAGCAGCTTGGGACTTAGCACCGGGGAGCTGTTTTTT. This sequence joins TRBV5-1 and TRBJ2-2; D is uncertain. The CDR3 runs 14 residues. In germline, CDR1 is SGHRS, CDR2 YFSETQ. V lost 0 bases, J lost 4 bases, and 7 bases lay in between. Full variable domain (remainder filled in from reference TRBV5-1 and TRBJ2-2): KAGVTQTPRYLIKTRGQQVTLSCSPISGHRSVSWYQQTPGQGLQFLFEYFSETQRNKGNFPGRFSGRQFSNSRSEMNVSTLELGDSALYLCASSLGLSTGELFFGEGSRLTVL.

This clone was seen once. This chain connects TRBV28 to TRBJ2-1; D perhaps matches TRBD2 (6 bases). This CDR3 is 18 amino acids long. V was trimmed by 3 bases and J by 1 base, leaving 19 bases between them. In germline, CDR1 is MDHEN, CDR2 SYDVKM. CDR3 DNA: TGTGCCAGCAGTTTGATTTTGGGGGAGGCAGGTTCCTACAATGAGCAGTTCTTC. This sequence encodes CASSLILGEAGSYNEQFF.

The V call is TRBV6-2 or TRBV6-3, the J call TRBJ2-7; a weak D match, TRBD1 (6 bases). Germline V gives CDR1 MNHEY, CDR2 SVGEGT. Trimming removed 5 bases at V and 5 bases at J, with 13 bases between. The CDR3 has 13 amino acids. CDR3 amino acids: CASSLQGSHEQYF. As DNA, the CDR3 is TGTGCCAGCAGTCTGCAGGGGTCCCACGAGCAGTACTTC.

The chain links TRBV5-1 to TRBJ2-3, with D possibly TRBD1 on 6 matching bases. The CDR3 has 14 amino acids. Trimming cost V 3 bases and J 4 bases, with 12 bases left between them. Germline V lookup: CDR1 SGHRS, CDR2 YFSETQ. The CDR3 sequence: CASSSYTGPDTQYF. The CDR3 DNA sequence: TGCGCCAGCAGCTCCTATACAGGGCCAGATACGCAGTATTTT.

J is TRBJ1-2 and V is TRBV7-6; the D gene is possibly TRBD1 (5 bases). The CDR3 runs to 12 residues. V gave up 3 bases and J gave up 7 bases, with 9 bases separating them. Germline V gene sequence: CDR1 SGHVS, CDR2 FNYEAQ. CDR3 sequence (DNA): TGTGCCAGCAGCTTGGGGGGGGGTGGCTACACCTTC. It translates to CASSLGGGGYTF.

The chain carries TRBV6-4 and TRBJ1-1, with D tentatively TRBD1 (6 bases). The V gene's germline CDR1 is MRHNA and CDR2 SNTAGT. The length of the CDR3 is 15 residues. V dropped 2 bases and J dropped 1 base, with 11 bases sitting between them. The CDR3 DNA reads as TGTGCCAGCAGTGACCGCAGGACAGCGAACACTGAAGCTTTCTTT. Translating gives CASSDRRTANTEAFF.

The count of this clone is one. This sequence joins TRBV6-1 and TRBJ1-5, with 8 bases aligning to TRBD1. The germline gives CDR1 MNHNS, CDR2 SASEGT. CDR3 length equals 19 residues. V lost 4 bases, J lost 0 bases, and 14 bases stayed unmatched. CDR3 sequence: CASSGRPGQGYYSNQPQHF. Written as DNA, the CDR3 is TGTGCCAGCAGTGGTCGGCCCGGACAGGGCTATTATAGCAATCAGCCCCAGCATTTT.

The CDR3 loop is CASSLRGSSYNSPLHF. For the CDR3, the DNA is TGTGCCAGCAGTTTACGGGGGAGCTCCTATAATTCACCCCTCCACTTT. The chain carries TRBV27 and TRBJ1-6; weak D call: TRBD1 (5 bases). Germline V lookup: CDR1 MNHEY, CDR2 SMNVEV (reference sequence). This CDR3 region has 16 residues. Trimming took off 2 bases at V and 0 bases at J, with 8 bases between the two ends.

J is TRBJ2-2 and V is TRBV7-2, with TRBD1 matching over 7 bases. The CDR3 sequence is 14 residues long. Germline CDR1 SGHTA, CDR2 FQGNSA. With 9 bases clipped from V and 6 bases from J, the junction kept 10 bases outside the gene matches. The CDR3 DNA is TGTGCCAGGAGCGAGGGGGCGCACGCCGGGGAGCTGTTTTTT. Translation: CARSEGAHAGELFF.

This chain joins TRBV29-1 and TRBJ2-1, with 14 bases fitting TRBD2. There are 14 residues in the CDR3. Germline V gene data show CDR1 as SQVTM and CDR2 as ANQGSEA. V trimming: 6 bases; J trimming: 7 bases; junction bases outside the gene matches: 5. The CDR3, as DNA: TGCAGCGTCCCGGGACTAGCGGGAGAGAATGAGCAGTTCTTC. Translating it yields CSVPGLAGENEQFF.